This TCR beta chain originates from a study of blood T cell repertoires in COVID-19. Some clones are missing from TCRdb's copy, which holds only in-frame ones; the method was immunoSEQ multiplex PCR. The sample records about 190,000 clones, 79% being singletons. This clone is a singleton in its sample. The receptor was isolated from a man in his sixties with active or convalescent COVID-19. The sequenced sample was peripheral blood.

As DNA, the CDR3 is TGTGCCACCAGTGATTTTGGCCGGACATCCTTGGAGCAGTACTTC. Amino acids: CATSDFGRTSLEQYF. The V and J genes are TRBV24-1 and TRBJ2-7; TRBD1 is a possible D gene (5 bases). Germline assignment: CDR1 KGHDR and CDR2 SFDVKD. This CDR3 is built from 15 residues. V lost 1 base, J lost 7 bases, and 16 bases lay in between.